This T cell receptor beta chain was recovered during a study of cytomegalovirus exposure and HLA in healthy donors. General observations from the study: When a later analysis compared HLA-associated TCR beta chains with equally common others, the HLA-associated chains turned out to be more clonally expanded and to have lower generation probabilities. Published work reported that the classifier diagnosed cytomegalovirus status with high specificity and sensitivity. Trimming of TCR beta V- and J-genes showed a link, identified in a later analysis, to a missense DCLRE1C variant.

As for this clone: Its antigen is unidentified.

The PCR employed 60 Vbeta primers together with 13 Jbeta primers. Repertoires were generated with immunoSEQ multiplex PCR, while TCRdb's copy carries only in-frame clones and drops some. The sample consists of approximately 130,000 clones, approximately 79% of them appearing once. From germline, CDR1 is SGHNT and CDR2 YYREEE (reference sequence). The length of the CDR3 is 13 residues. V lost 1 base and J 6 bases, leaving 7 bases between the germline ends. Sample: PBMCs. J is TRBJ2-2 and V is TRBV5-4; D remains ambiguous. The TCR was taken from a male donor in good health and CMV-seronegative. The CDR3 DNA reads as TGTGCCAGCAGCTTGATGAGTTCCGGGGAGCTGTTTTTT. This codes for CASSLMSSGELFF.